The 30 T cell receptor beta chains below were found in one sample sequenced in a study of shared clonotypes between healthy human individuals. Assay used: immunoSEQ multiplex PCR; TCRdb lists only in-frame clones, some missing. The sample has approximately 2,300,000 clones; about 90% are singletons. The sample was naive CD4+ T cells from PBMCs. The subset: CD45RA+ positively selected. The receptors derive from a man in his late teens or twenties in good health. Some clones in this sample may be carry-over from other donors' samples.

The chain couples TRBV11-2 to TRBJ2-1, with 10 bases matching TRBD2. The CDR3 is 17 residues long. The germline gives CDR1 SGHAT, CDR2 FQNNGV. The V and J ends lost 1 base and 4 bases, in that order; junction bases with no gene match: 7. In nucleotides, the CDR3 is TGTGCCAGCAGCTTAGTACGGCCTAGCGGGGGATACAATGAGCAGTTCTTC. Translation gives CASSLVRPSGGYNEQFF.

The chain uses TRBV27 and TRBJ2-2; D unresolved. V lost 4 bases to trimming and J lost 4 bases, with 16 bases between them. CDR1 is MNHEY and CDR2 is SMNVEV in the germline V gene (reference sequence). This CDR3 has 16 amino acids. The CDR3 reads CASSWKFPRITGELFF. DNA of the CDR3: TGTGCCAGCAGTTGGAAATTCCCCCGGATCACCGGGGAGCTGTTTTTT.

With respect to this clone: The identical CDR3 is also encoded by other nucleotide sequences in the sample. The CDR3 DNA follows: TGTGCCAGCAGTTACGGACAAGAGACCCAGTACTTC. Translated, it gives CASSYGQETQYF. V is TRBV6-6 and J is TRBJ2-5; D gene ambiguous. CDR1 and CDR2 from the germline V gene are MNHNY and SVGAGI (reference sequence). The germline V and J ends were trimmed by 2 bases and 2 bases, with 3 bases remaining between them. CDR3 length equals 12 residues.

The rearrangement links TRBV5-4 to TRBJ1-1; TRBD1 is a possible D gene (5 bases). V was pared by 4 bases and J by 3 bases, with 16 bases between. The CDR3 consists of 15 residues. CDR1 and CDR2 (germline): SGHNT, YYREEE (reference sequence). CDR3 coding DNA: TGTGCCAGCAGCGGGGGACCTCCGTCCCACACTGAAGCTTTCTTT. Protein sequence: CASSGGPPSHTEAFF.

Comments on this clone: Other DNA sequences in the sample encode the same CDR3. V and J are TRBV11-2 and TRBJ2-5; a weak D match, TRBD1 (5 bases). This CDR3 has 13 residues. V gave up 1 base and J gave up 5 bases, with 8 bases separating them. Germline CDR1 is SGHAT and CDR2 is FQNNGV. In DNA form, the CDR3 reads TGTGCCAGCAGCTTAGCAGGGTTGGAGACCCAGTACTTC. This sequence encodes CASSLAGLETQYF.

The count of this clone is one. This chain connects TRBV7-3 to TRBJ1-2, with D perhaps matching TRBD1 (6 bases). CDR1 SGHTA and CDR2 FQGTGA come from the germline V gene. Trimming took off 2 bases at V and 4 bases at J, with 8 bases between the two ends. The CDR3 consists of 13 residues. CDR3 region: CASSLGQTYGYTF. CDR3 DNA: TGTGCCAGCAGCTTAGGACAGACCTATGGCTACACCTTC.

Note on this clone: The same CDR3 arises from other DNA sequences in this sample as well. The chain recombines TRBV28 with TRBJ2-7; D remains unclear. This CDR3 contains 14 residues. V dropped 3 bases and J dropped 2 bases, with 11 bases sitting between them. Germline V gene data show CDR1 as MDHEN and CDR2 as SYDVKM. The CDR3 here is CASSLRGRTYEQYF. The CDR3 DNA follows: TGTGCCAGCAGTTTGCGTGGGCGTACCTACGAGCAGTACTTC.

The chain carries TRBV6-1 and TRBJ2-3; TRBD2 matches 8 bases. Germline CDR1 MNHNS, CDR2 SASEGT. The CDR3 consists of 13 residues. Trimming removed 7 bases from V and 5 bases from J; junction bases left unmatched: 5. Written as DNA, the CDR3 is TGTGCCAGCATTGGGACTAGTCAAGATACGCAGTATTTT. Translating gives CASIGTSQDTQYF.

The J gene is TRBJ2-3, the V gene TRBV18, with 10 bases matching TRBD1. The CDR3 runs to 18 residues. After removal of 1 base from V and 4 bases from J, the junction contained 11 bases not matched to a gene. Germline CDR1 and CDR2: KGHSH and LQKENI. The CDR3 loop reads CASSPRRRGQGSADTQYF. DNA for the CDR3: TGTGCCAGCTCACCACGGAGGCGGGGACAGGGGAGTGCAGATACGCAGTATTTT.

The chain employs TRBV5-4 and TRBJ2-1; 10 bases line up with TRBD1. The CDR3 totals 15 residues. Unmatched junction bases numbered 6, after V lost 4 bases and J lost 5 bases. The germline CDR1 and CDR2 sequences are SGHNT and YYREEE (reference sequence). Here the CDR3 reads CASSTGTGANNEQFF. The DNA of the CDR3 is TGTGCCAGCAGCACCGGGACAGGGGCAAACAATGAGCAGTTCTTC.

This chain connects TRBV5-1 to TRBJ1-3, with D maybe TRBD1 (6 bases). V gave up 0 bases and J gave up 1 base, with 14 bases separating them. Germline V gene lookup returns CDR1 SGHRS and CDR2 YFSETQ. The CDR3 covers 17 residues. For the CDR3, the DNA is TGCGCCAGCAGCTTGGTCCACAGGGTAGGTTCTGGAAACACCATATATTTT. It translates to CASSLVHRVGSGNTIYF.

The rearrangement uses TRBV19 and TRBJ2-2; no clear D. Germline V gives CDR1 LNHDA, CDR2 SQIVND (reference sequence). The CDR3 sequence is 13 residues long. With 10 bases removed from V and 6 bases from J, the gap between germline ends came to 15 bases. CDR3 coding DNA: TGTGCCACCTCACCCCAACTTTCCGGGGAGCTGTTTTTT. It codes for CATSPQLSGELFF. Looking up the rest from reference TRBV19 and TRBJ2-2 gives the full variable domain: DGGITQSPKYLFRKEGQNVTLSCEQNLNHDAMYWYRQDPGQGLRLIYYSQIVNDFQKGDIAEGYSVSREKKESFPLTVTSAQKNPTAFYLCATSPQLSGELFFGEGSRLTVL.

This sequence joins TRBV28 and TRBJ1-2; D is unresolved. The CDR3 is made up of 15 amino acids. V lost 3 bases to trimming and J lost 4 bases, with 15 bases between them. Per the germline V gene, CDR1 is MDHEN and CDR2 is SYDVKM. The CDR3 DNA reads as TGTGCCAGCAGTTTTCCTGACACCTCTTTCTATGGCTACACCTTC. Its protein product is CASSFPDTSFYGYTF.

The V call is TRBV5-1, the J call TRBJ2-1; 12 positions match TRBD2. Trimming at V came to 4 bases and at J to 6 bases, leaving 8 bases not matched to a gene. The CDR3 contains 16 residues. From germline, CDR1 is SGHRS and CDR2 YFSETQ. The CDR3 DNA follows: TGCGCCAGCAGCCCACCGACTAGCGGGAGCACCAATGAGCAGTTCTTC. Its translation is CASSPPTSGSTNEQFF.

CDR3 loop: CASSSGGTATNEKLFF. The CDR3 region has the DNA TGTGCCAGCAGTTCGGGGGGGACTGCAACTAATGAAAAACTGTTTTTT. The chain is built from TRBV7-2 and TRBJ1-4; tentatively, D is TRBD1 (5 bases). The CDR3 covers 16 residues. Germline V lookup: CDR1 SGHTA, CDR2 FQGNSA. V was clipped by 6 bases and J by 0 bases, with 14 bases between them.

V usage is TRBV19 and J usage is TRBJ1-5; no clear D. V gave up 4 bases and J gave up 3 bases, with 4 bases separating them. Germline V gene lookup returns CDR1 LNHDA and CDR2 SQIVND (reference sequence). The CDR3 length is 12 residues. In DNA, the CDR3 is TGTGCCAGTAGTACCCCCAATCAGCCCCAGCATTTT. Its protein is CASSTPNQPQHF.

CDR3 DNA sequence: TGTGCCAGCAGTCGGGACAGTTCCTCTGGAAACACCATATATTTT. Translating it yields CASSRDSSSGNTIYF. The chain couples TRBV6-5 to TRBJ1-3; 7 nucleotides match TRBD1. From germline, CDR1 is MNHEY and CDR2 SVGAGI. The CDR3 is made up of 15 amino acids. The junction had 4 bases not matched to a gene; V was cut back by 5 bases and J by 0 bases.

The genes are TRBV9 and TRBJ2-1; 10 nucleotides line up with TRBD2. Trimming removed 3 bases from V and 5 bases from J; junction bases left unmatched: 5. The CDR3 is made up of 15 amino acids. Germline loops: CDR1 SGDLS, CDR2 YYNGEE. The CDR3 DNA reads as TGTGCCAGCAGCGAACTAGCGGGAAATGACAATGAGCAGTTCTTC. Encoded protein: CASSELAGNDNEQFF.

CDR3 sequence (DNA): TGTGCCAGCAGTTGGACTAGCGGGAGGGGGAACGAGCAGTACTTC. Protein: CASSWTSGRGNEQYF. V usage is TRBV5-4 and J usage is TRBJ2-7; 15 nucleotides match TRBD2. The CDR3 is 15 residues long. Germline CDR1 is SGHNT and CDR2 is YYREEE (reference sequence). J lost 5 bases, V lost 5 bases, and 5 bases had no gene match.

This rearrangement joins TRBV6-1 to TRBJ2-5; 9 nucleotides match TRBD2. This CDR3 spans 15 amino acids. Per the germline V gene, CDR1 is MNHNS and CDR2 is SASEGT. The V gene end was trimmed by 3 bases and the J gene end by 2 bases; junction bases not matched to a gene: 4. CDR3 DNA: TGTGCCAGCAGTGAGCCGACTAGCGGACAAGAGACCCAGTACTTC. It specifies CASSEPTSGQETQYF.

The V gene is TRBV5-4, the J gene TRBJ1-3; D perhaps matches TRBD1 (5 bases). V was shortened by 1 base and J by 0 bases, with 8 bases between the two germline ends. CDR3 length: 15 residues. Germline CDR1 SGHNT, CDR2 YYREEE (reference sequence). This CDR3 reads CASSLSGPSGNTIYF. CDR3 nucleotide sequence: TGTGCCAGCAGCTTGTCGGGGCCCTCTGGAAACACCATATATTTT.

The V and J genes are TRBV18 and TRBJ1-1; TRBD1 matches 10 bases. Trimming cost V 4 bases and J 3 bases; bases outside gene matches: 5. This CDR3 comprises 15 residues. Germline loops: CDR1 KGHSH, CDR2 LQKENI. The CDR3 loop reads CASSRDRGQDTEAFF. Here the CDR3 DNA reads TGTGCCAGCTCACGAGACAGGGGGCAAGACACTGAAGCTTTCTTT.

The genes are TRBV19 and TRBJ1-2, with 7 positions matching TRBD1. Per the germline V gene, CDR1 is LNHDA and CDR2 is SQIVND (reference sequence). V lost 8 bases, J lost 4 bases, and 4 bases stayed unmatched. This CDR3 has 12 amino acids. As DNA, the CDR3 is TGTGCCAGTTGGACAGGTATCTATGGCTACACCTTC. It encodes CASWTGIYGYTF.

This chain's CDR3 is CAIRRGGTISEQFF. DNA of the CDR3: TGTGCCATCCGAAGGGGGGGGACCATCAGTGAGCAGTTCTTC. This chain links TRBV10-3 with TRBJ2-1; D may be TRBD2 (7 bases). The CDR3 is 14 residues long. The ends were cut back, 8 bases at V and 9 bases at J, with 20 bases in the middle. Looked up from germline, CDR1 is ENHRY and CDR2 is SYGVKD.

V usage is TRBV30 and J usage is TRBJ1-3; 8 bases line up with TRBD1. The CDR3 length is 15 residues. The J segment lost 0 bases and the V segment lost 7 bases, leaving 8 bases of the junction unmatched. Germline V CDR1 and CDR2: GTSNPN, SVGIG (reference sequence). The CDR3 sequence is CAFDQGASSGNTIYF. The CDR3 DNA reads as TGTGCCTTTGACCAGGGGGCAAGCTCTGGAAACACCATATATTTT.

This chain joins TRBV30 and TRBJ1-4; maybe TRBD1 (6 bases). V lost 1 base and J 5 bases, leaving 8 bases between the germline ends. This CDR3 region has 13 residues. CDR1 GTSNPN and CDR2 SVGIG come from the germline V gene (reference sequence). CDR3: CAWSGGRNEKLFF. CDR3 DNA: TGTGCCTGGAGTGGGGGGCGGAATGAAAAACTGTTTTTT. The full variable domain, in which reference TRBV30 and TRBJ1-4 provide the parts outside the CDR3, is SQTIHQWPATLVQPVGSPLSLECTVEGTSNPNLYWYRQAAGRGLQLLFYSVGIGQISSEVPQNLSASRPQDRQFILSSKKLLLSDSGFYLCAWSGGRNEKLFFGSGTQLSVL.

The chain is built from TRBV27 and TRBJ2-6, with 7 nucleotides matching TRBD1. The CDR3 covers 18 residues. J gave up 0 bases and V 6 bases, and 11 bases lay outside the gene matches. The germline CDR1 and CDR2 sequences are MNHEY and SMNVEV (reference sequence). The CDR3 loop is CASRLRQGPFSGANVLTF. The CDR3 nucleotides are TGTGCCAGCAGACTCAGACAGGGACCTTTCTCTGGGGCCAACGTCCTGACTTTC.

This chain joins TRBV28 and TRBJ2-1; the D is unclear. V was trimmed by 3 bases and J by 12 bases, leaving 12 bases between them. Germline V CDR1 and CDR2: MDHEN, SYDVKM. The CDR3 consists of 12 residues. Written as DNA, the CDR3 is TGTGCCAGCAGTTTCGGATCCCGTCTGCAGTTCTTC. Its translation: CASSFGSRLQFF.

This chain links TRBV11-2 with TRBJ2-7; TRBD1 aligns across 11 bases. CDR3 length equals 15 residues. V lost 4 bases to trimming and J lost 3 bases; unmatched junction nucleotides: 5. CDR1 SGHAT and CDR2 FQNNGV come from the germline V gene. The CDR3 loop reads CASSWTGGVDYEQYF. CDR3 nucleotides: TGTGCCAGCAGCTGGACAGGGGGCGTAGACTACGAGCAGTACTTC.

This clone was counted a single time. The chain carries TRBV6-1 and TRBJ2-5, with TRBD1 identical over 10 bases. The CDR3 spans 15 residues. Germline V CDR1 and CDR2: MNHNS, SASEGT. The V and J ends lost 6 bases and 5 bases, in that order; junction bases with no gene match: 9. The CDR3 region has the DNA TGTGCCAGCAGCGACTTGGACAGGGGGAGGGAGACCCAGTACTTC. This sequence encodes CASSDLDRGRETQYF.